This T cell receptor beta chain was sequenced for a study of T cell repertoires in urothelial bladder cancer. Study background: The approximately twelve resected lesions were three cT0, three cTa, three cT1 and three cT2 or greater. The study, taken as a whole, reports: Median T cells were 5,569 in carcinoma and some 25,000 in benign specimens. Infiltrating lymphocytes: median approximately 2% in carcinoma versus about 11% in benign specimens. Up to about 15% of carcinoma infiltrating lymphocytes belonged to one T-cell clone.

This clone was counted a few times. What it binds is not known. The CDR3 extends over 13 amino acids. V lost 4 bases, J lost 8 bases, and 13 bases lay in between. The germline CDR1 and CDR2 sequences are SGHKS and YYEKEE (reference sequence). Repertoires were generated with immunoSEQ multiplex PCR, while TCRdb's copy carries only in-frame clones and drops some. Among more than 10,000 clones, 66% were seen once, and the ten largest hold 8.9%. The chain links TRBV5-5 to TRBJ2-1; D perhaps matches TRBD1 (5 bases). Sequencing input: tumor-infiltrating cells from bladder cancer. This receptor was taken from a human donor with urothelial carcinoma. As DNA, the CDR3 is TGTGCCAGCAGCGCGACTGGGGCTGATGAGCAGTTCTTC. Its translation: CASSATGADEQFF.